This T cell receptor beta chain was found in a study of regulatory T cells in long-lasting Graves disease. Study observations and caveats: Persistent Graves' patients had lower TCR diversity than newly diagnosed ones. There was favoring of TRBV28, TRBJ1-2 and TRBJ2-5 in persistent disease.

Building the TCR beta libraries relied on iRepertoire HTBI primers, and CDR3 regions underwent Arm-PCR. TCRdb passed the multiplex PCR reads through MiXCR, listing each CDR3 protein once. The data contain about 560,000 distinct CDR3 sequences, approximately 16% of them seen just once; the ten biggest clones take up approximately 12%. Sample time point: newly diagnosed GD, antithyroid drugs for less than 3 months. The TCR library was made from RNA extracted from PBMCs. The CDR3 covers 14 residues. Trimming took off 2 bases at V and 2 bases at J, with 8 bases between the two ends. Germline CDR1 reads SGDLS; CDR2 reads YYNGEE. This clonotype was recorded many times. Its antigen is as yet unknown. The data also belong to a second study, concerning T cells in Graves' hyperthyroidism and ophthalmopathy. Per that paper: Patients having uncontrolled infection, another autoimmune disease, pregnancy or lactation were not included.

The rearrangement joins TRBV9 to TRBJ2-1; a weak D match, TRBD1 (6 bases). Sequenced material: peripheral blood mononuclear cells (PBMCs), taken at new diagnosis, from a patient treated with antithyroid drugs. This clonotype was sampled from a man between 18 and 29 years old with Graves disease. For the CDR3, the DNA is TGTGCCAGCAGCGTCGAGGGGGCCTACAATGAGCAGTTCTTC. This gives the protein CASSVEGAYNEQFF.